This T cell receptor (beta chain) was obtained from a study of blood T cell repertoires in COVID-19. Turning to the study itself: PBMCs, B-cell-depleted T cells, or T cells were the source of the cDNA or gDNA that made up the material.

Original methodology: Nucleated cell number was recorded as an estimate derived from reference gene primer amplification. Sequencing was performed with immunoSEQ multiplex PCR; in TCRdb, only in-frame clones are kept and a portion is missing. V, J and clone size are those of that table, while D and trimming were read from the DNA. The sample carries roughly 150,000 clones, around 86% recorded once. The CDR3 covers 11 residues. V lost 7 bases, J lost 3 bases, and 7 bases lay in between. In germline, CDR1 is SNHLY, CDR2 FYNNEI. While infection was still active, Seattle patients were enrolled and then followed longitudinally.

This chain uses TRBV2 with TRBJ2-7; D uncertain. The origin of this receptor is a woman older than 75 with COVID-19, enrolled during active disease. Source material: peripheral blood. The CDR3 sequence: CASNLFYEQYF. CDR3 DNA: TGTGCCAGCAACCTATTCTACGAGCAGTACTTC.